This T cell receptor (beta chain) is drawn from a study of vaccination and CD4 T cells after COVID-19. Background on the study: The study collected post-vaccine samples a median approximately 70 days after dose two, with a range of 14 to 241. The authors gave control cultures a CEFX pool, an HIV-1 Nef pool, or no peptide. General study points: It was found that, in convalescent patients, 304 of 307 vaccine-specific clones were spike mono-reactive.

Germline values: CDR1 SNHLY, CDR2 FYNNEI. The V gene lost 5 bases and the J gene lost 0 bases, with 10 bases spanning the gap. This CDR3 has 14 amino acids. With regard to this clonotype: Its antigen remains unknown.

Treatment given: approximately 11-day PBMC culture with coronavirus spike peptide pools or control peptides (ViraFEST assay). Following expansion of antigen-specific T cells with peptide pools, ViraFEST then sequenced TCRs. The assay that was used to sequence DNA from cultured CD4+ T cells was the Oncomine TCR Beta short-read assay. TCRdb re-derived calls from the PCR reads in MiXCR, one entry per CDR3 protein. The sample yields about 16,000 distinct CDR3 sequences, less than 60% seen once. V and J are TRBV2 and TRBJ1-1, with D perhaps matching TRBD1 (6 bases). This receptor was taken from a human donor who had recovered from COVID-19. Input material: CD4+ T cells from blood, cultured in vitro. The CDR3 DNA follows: TGTGCCAGCAGTAGCACAGGGTTGAACACTGAAGCTTTCTTT. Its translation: CASSSTGLNTEAFF.